The TCR beta chain described here comes from a study of T cell changes during pregnancy in multiple sclerosis. Method: immunoSEQ multiplex PCR; TCRdb's copy keeps in-frame clones and lacks some. The table has about 44,000 clones, roughly nine tenths seen once. The sequencing used CD4+ T cells from peripheral blood mononuclear cells, collected after pregnancy. The receptor was derived from a female donor with multiple sclerosis, enrolled in a pregnancy study.

CDR3 DNA sequence: TGTGCCAGCAGTTTAAAGGGACACATACTTCAAGAGACCCAGTACTTC. Translated, it gives CASSLKGHILQETQYF. The gene calls are TRBV28 and TRBJ2-5; tentative D call: TRBD1 (6 bases). CDR3 length: 16 amino acids. Germline V lookup: CDR1 MDHEN, CDR2 SYDVKM. Trimming left V 2 bases short and J 2 bases short, with 15 bases between.